One and the same sample provided the 28 T cell receptor beta chains below, sequenced in a study of technical replicates of blood from several donors (TCRdb year 2017). The receptor library was made with the immunoSEQ multiplex PCR assay. The source is immuneACCESS, and TCRdb retained only in-frame sequences with V and J called. Part of the clones is not carried over; for the studies checked, unresolved V genes explain less than half of this, and the remainder is unexplained. This sample has about 70,000 clones in its table, and approximately 93% of those were observed once. Roughly 0.37% of the sample is taken by the ten largest. The sample was T cells isolated from PBMCs. The source is a human donor in good health.

The chain uses TRBV19 and TRBJ1-5; 8 bases align to TRBD1. Unmatched junction bases numbered 10, after V lost 3 bases and J lost 3 bases. The CDR3 extends over 17 amino acids. Per germline, CDR1 LNHDA and CDR2 SQIVND (reference sequence). The CDR3 DNA follows: TGTGCCAGTAGTATTCGTCAGGGGGCGCGAAACAATCAGCCCCAGCATTTT. Translated, it gives CASSIRQGARNNQPQHF.

The rearrangement links TRBV4-1 to TRBJ2-7; 8 bases are shared with TRBD1. This CDR3 comprises 15 residues. Looked up from germline, CDR1 is MGHRA and CDR2 is YSYEKL. Losses at the gene ends were 5 bases for V and 2 bases for J; bases not matched to a gene: 8. The CDR3 bases are TGCGCCAGCAGCTTATCCGGGACAGGACCCTACGAGCAGTACTTC. Residues: CASSLSGTGPYEQYF.

The chain couples TRBV13 to TRBJ1-2; TRBD1 might be the D (5 bases). Looked up from germline, CDR1 is PRHDT and CDR2 is FYEKMQ (reference sequence). This CDR3 comprises 13 residues. V was trimmed by 4 bases and J by 4 bases, leaving 10 bases between them. The CDR3, as DNA: TGTGCCAGCAGCTCACAGGAGTCCTATGGCTACACCTTC. This gives the protein CASSSQESYGYTF. The complete variable domain, with remaining parts taken from reference TRBV13 and TRBJ1-2, reads AAGVIQSPRHLIKEKRETATLKCYPIPRHDTVYWYQQGPGQDPQFLISFYEKMQSDKGSIPDRFSAQQFSDYHSELNMSSLELGDSALYFCASSSQESYGYTFGSGTRLTVV.

V gene TRBV28 combines with J gene TRBJ1-2; D remains unclear. The V and J ends lost 3 bases and 4 bases respectively, with 9 bases between them. The CDR3 has 13 amino acids. Germline values: CDR1 MDHEN, CDR2 SYDVKM. This CDR3 is CASSFGSLYGYTF. The DNA for the CDR3 is TGTGCCAGCAGTTTCGGGTCCCTCTATGGCTACACCTTC.

J is TRBJ1-5 and V is TRBV6-5, with 9 bases aligning to TRBD1. This CDR3 comprises 15 residues. Germline V gene data show CDR1 as MNHEY and CDR2 as SVGAGI. After removal of 0 bases from V and 7 bases from J, the junction contained 4 bases not matched to a gene. CDR3 protein: CASSYSMGQGQPQHF. For the CDR3, the DNA is TGTGCCAGCAGTTACTCGATGGGACAGGGACAGCCCCAGCATTTT.

The genes are TRBV11-2 and TRBJ1-1; 8 bases fit TRBD1. CDR1 and CDR2 (germline): SGHAT, FQNNGV. The V gene end was trimmed by 4 bases and the J gene end by 5 bases; junction bases not matched to a gene: 3. The CDR3 loop spans 13 amino acids. DNA for the CDR3: TGTGCCAGCAGCTCAGGGGGCTGGACTGAAGCTTTCTTT. Translating it yields CASSSGGWTEAFF.

Points on this clone: Other DNA sequences in this specimen translate into the identical CDR3. Here the CDR3 reads CASSELAGGYNEQFF. CDR3 nucleotides: TGTGCCAGCAGTGAACTCGCGGGAGGCTACAATGAGCAGTTCTTC. The chain joins TRBV6-1 to TRBJ2-1; 8 nucleotides match TRBD2. The CDR3 sequence is 15 residues long. The V gene end was trimmed by 2 bases and the J gene end by 3 bases; junction bases not matched to a gene: 3. Germline V lookup: CDR1 MNHNS, CDR2 SASEGT.

CDR3 sequence (DNA): TGTGCCAGCAGTTTGTCCCAATTCAACACTGAAGCTTTCTTT. Translation gives CASSLSQFNTEAFF. This chain links TRBV27 with TRBJ1-1; D unclear. The CDR3 loop spans 14 amino acids. Trimming shortened V by 3 bases and J by 2 bases, and 10 bases separated the two germline ends. Germline V gene lookup returns CDR1 MNHEY and CDR2 SMNVEV (reference sequence).

The CDR3 nucleotides read TGTGCCAGCAGCTCCCAGGGCTCGAACACTGAAGCTTTCTTT. This codes for CASSSQGSNTEAFF. The V gene is TRBV11-2, the J gene TRBJ1-1; a weak D match, TRBD1 (5 bases). The CDR3 spans 14 residues. V was shortened by 4 bases and J by 1 base, with 10 bases between the two germline ends. Germline loops: CDR1 SGHAT, CDR2 FQNNGV. Full variable domain (outside the CDR3, taken from reference TRBV11-2 and TRBJ1-1): EAGVAQSPRYKIIEKRQSVAFWCNPISGHATLYWYQQILGQGPKLLIQFQNNGVVDDSQLPKDRFSAERLKGVDSTLKIQPAKLEDSAVYLCASSSQGSNTEAFFGQGTRLTVV.

The chain recombines TRBV7-3 with TRBJ2-1; no reliable D call. V was pared by 5 bases and J by 8 bases, with 10 bases between. This CDR3 has 12 residues. The germline gives CDR1 SGHTA, CDR2 FQGTGA. CDR3 sequence reads: CASSLRRDEQFF. CDR3 in DNA: TGTGCCAGCAGCCTACGTCGCGATGAGCAGTTCTTC.

The chain has TRBV5-4 and TRBJ2-7; 7 bases are shared with TRBD1. This CDR3 contains 14 residues. Germline CDR1 is SGHNT and CDR2 is YYREEE (reference sequence). V lost 0 bases to trimming and J lost 2 bases; unmatched junction nucleotides: 2. CDR3 in amino acids: CASSLDRGTYEQYF. CDR3 sequence (DNA): TGTGCCAGCAGCTTGGACAGGGGAACCTACGAGCAGTACTTC.

This clone was picked up one time. The J gene is TRBJ1-2, the V gene TRBV12-5; D is possibly TRBD1 (5 bases). From germline, CDR1 is LGHNT and CDR2 FRNRAP. The CDR3 runs to 13 residues. V dropped 0 bases and J dropped 4 bases, with 6 bases sitting between them. The CDR3 region is CASGLVTGYGYTF. The CDR3 DNA reads TGTGCTAGTGGTTTGGTAACAGGCTATGGCTACACCTTC.

This clone was observed once. The chain combines TRBV18 with TRBJ2-1, with D hard to call. The CDR3 contains 13 residues. Trimming took 3 bases from V and 6 from J, leaving 9 bases between them. CDR1 is KGHSH, CDR2 LQKENI, per germline. As DNA, the CDR3 is TGTGCCAGCTCACCGGGCCACGTCAATGAGCAGTTCTTC. Its protein is CASSPGHVNEQFF.

The V and J genes are TRBV10-3 and TRBJ1-1; D is perhaps TRBD1 (5 bases). V lost 7 bases to trimming and J lost 1 base, with 13 bases between them. The V gene's germline CDR1 is ENHRY and CDR2 SYGVKD. CDR3 length: 14 amino acids. The CDR3 nucleotides are TGTGCCATCAAAGGGGCAGGAAAGAACACTGAAGCTTTCTTT. This encodes CAIKGAGKNTEAFF.

This clone was recorded only once. CDR3 residues: CSVGEGNTEAFF. The DNA of the CDR3 is TGCAGCGTTGGGGAGGGGAACACTGAAGCTTTCTTT. The rearrangement links TRBV29-1 to TRBJ1-1; D unclear. The CDR3 is 12 residues long. Per the germline V gene, CDR1 is SQVTM and CDR2 is ANQGSEA. The V gene lost 4 bases and the J gene lost 1 base, with 7 bases spanning the gap.

This clone was detected once. The chain combines TRBV9 with TRBJ2-7; 9 bases fit TRBD2. J lost 7 bases, V lost 0 bases, and 8 bases had no gene match. Germline loops: CDR1 SGDLS, CDR2 YYNGEE. This CDR3 is 15 amino acids long. The CDR3 DNA follows: TGTGCCAGCAGCGTAGGGGTAGCGGGAGCCTGGGAGCAGTACTTC. Encoded protein: CASSVGVAGAWEQYF.

This chain joins TRBV15 and TRBJ1-1, with 8 bases fitting TRBD1. The V and J ends lost 1 base and 11 bases, in that order; junction bases with no gene match: 3. Germline V gives CDR1 LNHNV, CDR2 YYDKDF (reference sequence). CDR3 length: 12 amino acids. CDR3 loop: CATSRVQGDAFF. CDR3 DNA sequence: TGTGCCACCAGCAGAGTACAGGGGGATGCTTTCTTT.

This clone was observed once. This sequence joins TRBV27 and TRBJ2-1; 7 nucleotides align to TRBD2. The V and J ends lost 2 bases and 6 bases, in that order; junction bases with no gene match: 7. Germline V gene lookup returns CDR1 MNHEY and CDR2 SMNVEV (reference sequence). The CDR3 totals 15 residues. The CDR3 region has the DNA TGTGCCAGCAGTTTAGTGCGGGAGTTAAGCAATGAGCAGTTCTTC. This encodes CASSLVRELSNEQFF.

The chain employs TRBV5-1 and TRBJ2-7, with D perhaps matching TRBD1 (5 bases). Per germline, CDR1 SGHRS and CDR2 YFSETQ. The CDR3 is made up of 14 amino acids. Trimming cost V 0 bases and J 3 bases, with 10 bases left between them. CDR3: CASSLEQEVYEQYF. CDR3 sequence (DNA): TGCGCCAGCAGCTTGGAACAGGAAGTCTACGAGCAGTACTTC.

The rearrangement uses TRBV23-1 and TRBJ1-4; 7 bases fit TRBD1. TRBV23-1 is flagged as an ORF with uncertain function. The CDR3 is made up of 16 amino acids. The V gene end was trimmed by 4 bases and the J gene end by 0 bases; junction bases not matched to a gene: 5. The CDR3 region has the DNA TGCGCCAGCAGTCGGGGGGACAGACCAACTAATGAAAAACTGTTTTTT. It is translated as CASSRGDRPTNEKLFF.

The rearrangement joins TRBV19 to TRBJ2-2; D gene ambiguous. Looked up from germline, CDR1 is LNHDA and CDR2 is SQIVND (reference sequence). The CDR3 sequence is 13 residues long. The germline V and J ends were trimmed by 5 bases and 4 bases, with 8 bases remaining between them. The DNA for the CDR3 is TGTGCCAGTAGTTCTCCCCGCACCGGGGAGCTGTTTTTT. This translates into CASSSPRTGELFF.

This sequence joins TRBV5-5 and TRBJ2-7; TRBD1 agrees at 7 bases. CDR1 is SGHKS and CDR2 is YYEKEE in the germline V gene (reference sequence). V gave up 4 bases and J gave up 2 bases; unmatched junction bases: 15. The CDR3 sequence is 17 residues long. The CDR3 protein is CASSRYIGQESPYEQYF. CDR3 coding DNA: TGTGCCAGCAGCCGCTACATAGGACAGGAAAGTCCCTACGAGCAGTACTTC.

The chain carries TRBV27 and TRBJ1-1; D call uncertain. The CDR3 is 14 amino acids. V lost 0 bases to trimming and J lost 3 bases, with 8 bases between them. The germline V gene has CDR1 MNHEY and CDR2 SMNVEV (reference sequence). DNA of the CDR3: TGTGCCAGCAGTTTATCAAGGGAGTACACTGAAGCTTTCTTT. As protein: CASSLSREYTEAFF.

CDR3 DNA: TGTGCCAGCAGCCGAACAGAGAACACCGGGGAGCTGTTTTTT. It translates to CASSRTENTGELFF. The chain has TRBV7-9 and TRBJ2-2; D is uncertain. CDR1 is SEHNR and CDR2 is FQNEAQ in the germline V gene (reference sequence). Trimming removed 5 bases at V and 1 base at J, with 8 bases between. The CDR3 is made up of 14 amino acids.

This clone was seen once. This sequence joins TRBV5-5 and TRBJ1-4; weak D call: TRBD1 (6 bases). The CDR3 is made up of 15 amino acids. The V and J ends lost 1 base and 7 bases respectively, with 14 bases between them. CDR1 is SGHKS and CDR2 is YYEKEE in the germline V gene (reference sequence). DNA for the CDR3: TGTGCCAGCAGCTTGCTAACAGGGTGGAGTGAAAAACTGTTTTTT. Residues: CASSLLTGWSEKLFF.

The J gene is TRBJ2-1, the V gene TRBV6-6; 8 positions agree with TRBD2. Per the germline V gene, CDR1 is MNHNY and CDR2 is SVGAGI (reference sequence). This CDR3 region has 15 residues. V shed 2 bases, J shed 6 bases, and the junction held 6 bases outside the gene matches. Here the CDR3 reads CASSYPITSGNEQFF. DNA of the CDR3: TGTGCCAGCAGTTACCCGATTACTAGCGGCAATGAGCAGTTCTTC.

The chain has TRBV7-9 and TRBJ2-3; D call uncertain. There are 13 residues in the CDR3. The V gene lost 5 bases and the J gene lost 4 bases, with 10 bases spanning the gap. Germline loops: CDR1 SEHNR, CDR2 FQNEAQ (reference sequence). In DNA form, the CDR3 reads TGTGCCAGCAGCCCGGTCGCATCAGATACGCAGTATTTT. Translation: CASSPVASDTQYF.

The chain employs TRBV5-6 and TRBJ1-1; D remains unclear. Germline V CDR1 and CDR2: SGHDT, YYEEEE. CDR3 size: 13 residues. The V end was cut by 2 bases, the J end by 6 bases, with 11 bases between. The CDR3 nucleotides read TGTGCCAGCAGCTTTCAGGTAATCGCTGAAGCTTTCTTT. This encodes CASSFQVIAEAFF.